The present entry profiles one T cell receptor (beta chain) with its context. What it recognizes is unknown. Healthy individuals who donated bone marrow served as the donors. This CDR3 has 15 amino acids. The germline V gene has CDR1 SGHTA and CDR2 FQGNSA. V lost 2 bases to trimming and J lost 1 base, with 9 bases between them. The entry originates in a study of cytomegalovirus exposure and HLA in healthy donors. Whole-study context: Earlier findings included some 100 million unique TCR beta sequences obtained from about 179 million T cells. An early release of data contained 80 million to 85 million unique TCRs, which came from HLA-typed donors. Study observations and caveats: The classifier was said to identify cytomegalovirus status with high specificity and sensitivity.

The PCR made use of 60 Vbeta and 13 Jbeta primers. Sequenced by immunoSEQ multiplex PCR; TCRdb stores in-frame clones only, minus some. The sample includes approximately 190,000 clones, over 70% seen only once; the top ten take around 3.9%. The source material was PBMCs. The J gene is TRBJ1-5, the V gene TRBV7-2, with D perhaps matching TRBD1 (5 bases). The clonotype comes from a man in his forties or fifties in good health and CMV-seronegative. CDR3 DNA: TGTGCCAGCAGCTTAAGGGGCAGAAGCAATCAGCCCCAGCATTTT. Translating it yields CASSLRGRSNQPQHF.